This T cell receptor beta chain derives from a study of beta chain features in type 1 diabetes. Study-wide points: Within the patient group, naive, central memory and Treg TCRB repertoires appeared more similar to each other than within healthy donors. Moderate but significant shortening of TCRB CDR3s was recorded in all four CD4+ subsets from Type 1 diabetes patients.

Germline V lookup: CDR1 KGHSH, CDR2 LQKENI. This CDR3 spans 15 amino acids. V lost 0 bases, J lost 4 bases, and 12 bases lay in between. The study reverse transcribed the entire isolated RNA, so it sequenced expressed TCRB transcripts. Regulatory, naive and central memory T cell samples averaged around 3.5 million reads. This table comes from immunoSEQ multiplex PCR, and its TCRdb copy is limited to in-frame clones, with some not included. There are about 180,000 clones in the sample; approximately 7.9% occur only once, and 0.5% lies in the top ten. Concerning this clone: Its antigen is unknown.

The chain joins TRBV18 to TRBJ1-1; D might be TRBD1 (6 bases). The sequence came from a young man with type 1 diabetes. The material sequenced was central memory CD4+ T cells from blood. The CDR3 DNA sequence: TGTGCCAGCTCACCACCTTCCAGGGGCGTCACTGAAGCTTTCTTT. Translating gives CASSPPSRGVTEAFF.